A single count supports the clone carrying this T cell receptor (beta chain). The data derive from a study of PD-L1 blockade in urothelial cancer. Background on the study: The median T cell count in blood samples was 110,000 to 150,000.

This CDR3 spans 17 amino acids. V dropped 2 bases and J dropped 2; count of bases not matched to a gene: 8. Germline CDR1 reads SEHNR; CDR2 reads FQNEAQ (reference sequence). Time point specified: pretreatment peripheral blood. Disease in patients was locally advanced or metastatic urothelial carcinoma. Clones were sequenced by immunoSEQ multiplex PCR, and TCRdb holds only the in-frame ones, with some missing. This sample has tens of thousands of clones; roughly 84% occur once, and the top ten carry approximately 2.1%. The chain links TRBV7-9 to TRBJ2-1; 8 bases agree with TRBD2. The sample consisted of PBMCs, taken around atezolizumab (anti-PD-L1) treatment. This clonotype was sampled from a man aged 60 to 69 with urothelial cancer. In nucleotides, the CDR3 is TGTGCCAGCAGCTTACGGTCGCGGGGGGCAACCTACAATGAGCAGTTCTTC. Its protein product is CASSLRSRGATYNEQFF.